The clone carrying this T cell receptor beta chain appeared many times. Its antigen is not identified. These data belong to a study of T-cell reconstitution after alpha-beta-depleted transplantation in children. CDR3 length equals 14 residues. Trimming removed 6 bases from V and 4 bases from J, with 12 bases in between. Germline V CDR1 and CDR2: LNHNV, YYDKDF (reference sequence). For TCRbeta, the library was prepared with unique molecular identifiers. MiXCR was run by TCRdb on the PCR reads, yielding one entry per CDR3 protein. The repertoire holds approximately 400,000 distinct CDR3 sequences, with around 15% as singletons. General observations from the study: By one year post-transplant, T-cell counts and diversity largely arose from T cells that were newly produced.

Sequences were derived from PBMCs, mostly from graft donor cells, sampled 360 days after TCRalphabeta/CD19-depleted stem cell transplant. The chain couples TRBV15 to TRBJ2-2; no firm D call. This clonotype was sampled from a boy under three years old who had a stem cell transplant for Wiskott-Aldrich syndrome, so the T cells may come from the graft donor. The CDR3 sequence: CATSYAAITGELFF. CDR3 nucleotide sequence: TGTGCCACCAGTTACGCAGCGATCACCGGGGAGCTGTTTTTT.